The 16 T cell receptor beta chains below were found in one sample sequenced in a study of blood T cell repertoires in COVID-19. Clones were read by immunoSEQ multiplex PCR, and TCRdb kept only the in-frame ones, dropping some. The profile shows under 150,000 clones, 77% of them singletons. Sequencing used peripheral blood. The receptors shown here come from a woman between 45 and 65 years old with active or convalescent COVID-19.

This clone is a singleton in its sample. This rearrangement joins TRBV15 to TRBJ2-3; 10 bases line up with TRBD1. V was clipped by 3 bases and J by 4 bases; unmatched bases: 4. CDR3 length equals 15 residues. The germline gives CDR1 LNHNV, CDR2 YYDKDF (reference sequence). The DNA of the CDR3 is TGTGCCACCAGCAGGGCAGGACAGGGGGCAGATACGCAGTATTTT. Translating it yields CATSRAGQGADTQYF.

As to this clone: Germline and junction disagree at one end, which may indicate a read error. The sample contains more than one DNA sequence encoding this CDR3. The gene calls are TRBV7-2 and TRBJ2-5; D may be TRBD1 (6 bases). CDR1 SGHTA and CDR2 FQGNSA come from the germline V gene. The CDR3 spans 15 residues. The CDR3 nucleotides read TGTGCCAGCAGCTTAGCCGTCACAGGGCAAGAAACCCAGTACTTC. It is translated as CASSLAVTGQETQYF.

The CDR3 DNA is TGTGCAAGTCGCTTAGAACAGCCCACTAACTATGGCTACACCTTC. Translating it yields CASRLEQPTNYGYTF. This chain joins TRBV12-2 and TRBJ1-2; the table's TRBD1 call for D was not verified on the DNA. TRBV12-2 is a pseudogene segment. This CDR3 is 15 amino acids long.

The chain employs TRBV28 and TRBJ1-5, with D uncertain. Germline V gene data show CDR1 as MDHEN and CDR2 as SYDVKM. The CDR3 spans 16 residues. Trimming stripped 6 bases from V and 1 base from J, with 16 bases between. In nucleotides, the CDR3 is TGTGCCAGCAGCCGCTTGCCGGGGAGAAGCAATCAGCCCCAGCATTTT. It yields the protein CASSRLPGRSNQPQHF. Using reference TRBV28 and TRBJ1-5 for the parts outside the CDR3, the full variable domain is DVKVTQSSRYLVKRTGEKVFLECVQDMDHENMFWYRQDPGLGLRLIYFSYDVKMKEKGDIPEGYSVSREKKERFSLILESASTNQTSMYLCASSRLPGRSNQPQHFGDGTRLSIL.

This clone has just a few counts. The J gene is TRBJ1-6, the V gene TRBV4-3; D is undetermined. CDR3 length equals 14 residues. Germline CDR1 reads LGHNA; CDR2 reads YSLEER. The ends were cut back, 0 bases at V and 4 bases at J, with 4 bases in the middle. The CDR3: CASSQEQYNSPLHF. DNA for the CDR3: TGCGCCAGCAGCCAAGAACAGTATAATTCACCCCTCCACTTT.

V is TRBV25-1 and J is TRBJ2-4; maybe TRBD2 (6 bases). The CDR3 covers 17 residues. V was clipped by 2 bases and J by 1 base, with 15 bases between them. Germline assignment: CDR1 MGHDK and CDR2 SYGVNS. The CDR3: CASSERGDGGAKNIQYF. The CDR3, as DNA: TGTGCCAGCAGTGAACGGGGCGATGGGGGGGCCAAAAACATTCAGTACTTC.

The rearrangement joins TRBV9 to TRBJ2-3; D is possibly TRBD1 (5 bases). CDR3 length equals 16 residues. V was pared by 4 bases and J by 0 bases, with 15 bases between. Germline CDR1 reads SGDLS; CDR2 reads YYNGEE. CDR3 nucleotide sequence: TGTGCCAGCAGCCCTACACCGGACACTAGCACAGATACGCAGTATTTT. Translated: CASSPTPDTSTDTQYF.

The rearrangement uses TRBV4-1 and TRBJ1-6, with 10 bases aligning to TRBD1. Looked up from germline, CDR1 is MGHRA and CDR2 is YSYEKL. This CDR3 is 16 amino acids long. V shed 0 bases and J 10 bases; nucleotides not matched to a gene: 6. This CDR3 is CASSQDRGTGESPLHF. The CDR3 bases are TGCGCCAGCAGCCAAGATCGTGGGACAGGGGAATCACCCCTCCACTTT.

J is TRBJ1-5 and V is TRBV27, with unresolved D. The CDR3 contains 14 residues. The V gene lost 0 bases and the J gene lost 7 bases, with 10 bases spanning the gap. Per germline, CDR1 MNHEY and CDR2 SMNVEV (reference sequence). The CDR3 is CASSLSRGLQPQHF. DNA of the CDR3: TGTGCCAGCAGTTTATCACGGGGTTTACAGCCCCAGCATTTT.

The DNA for the CDR3 is TGTGCCAGCAGTGAATTTTTAGCGGGGGCGGCAGATACGCAGTATTTT. Amino acids: CASSEFLAGAADTQYF. J is TRBJ2-3 and V is TRBV25-1; 9 positions match TRBD2. Germline V CDR1 and CDR2: MGHDK, SYGVNS. The V and J ends lost 1 base and 4 bases, in that order; junction bases with no gene match: 6. The CDR3 spans 16 residues.

The rearrangement joins TRBV28 to TRBJ1-1; tentative D call: TRBD1 (6 bases). The CDR3 covers 11 residues. V was clipped by 8 bases and J by 7 bases, with 11 bases between them. Germline V gives CDR1 MDHEN, CDR2 SYDVKM. CDR3 amino acids: CASWGGSEAFF. The CDR3 DNA follows: TGTGCCAGCTGGGGGGGCAGTGAAGCTTTCTTT. Based on the CDR3 plus reference TRBV28 and TRBJ1-1, the full variable domain is DVKVTQSSRYLVKRTGEKVFLECVQDMDHENMFWYRQDPGLGLRLIYFSYDVKMKEKGDIPEGYSVSREKKERFSLILESASTNQTSMYLCASWGGSEAFFGQGTRLTVV.

The J gene is TRBJ1-6, the V gene TRBV9, with D perhaps matching TRBD1 (5 bases). Germline CDR1 and CDR2: SGDLS and YYNGEE. V lost 1 base, J lost 8 bases, and 10 bases lay in between. The CDR3 has 14 amino acids. The CDR3 bases are TGTGCCAGCAGCGTAAGTCAGGGATATTCACCCCTCCACTTT. It encodes CASSVSQGYSPLHF.

The chain joins TRBV15 to TRBJ2-5; no definite D call. CDR1 LNHNV and CDR2 YYDKDF come from the germline V gene (reference sequence). This CDR3 has 12 amino acids. V lost 0 bases and J lost 7, with 6 bases in between. As DNA, the CDR3 is TGTGCCACCAGCAGAGAGCTAGGGACCCAGTACTTC. Translation: CATSRELGTQYF.

The chain carries TRBV6-6 and TRBJ2-1, with D possibly matching TRBD1 (6 bases). Trimming shortened V by 5 bases and J by 7 bases, and 18 bases separated the two germline ends. The germline CDR1 and CDR2 sequences are MNHNY and SVGAGI (reference sequence). The CDR3 is 15 residues long. CDR3 in DNA: TGTGCCAGCAGTGACCCAGGGGAAAGGGTTAATGAGCAGTTCTTC. Amino acid sequence: CASSDPGERVNEQFF.

Comment on this clone: Other DNA variants within this sample encode the same CDR3. The CDR3 region is CASSIDSYYGYTF. CDR3 sequence (DNA): TGTGCCAGTAGTATAGACAGTTACTATGGCTACACCTTC. The chain combines TRBV19 with TRBJ1-2, with D uncertain. Trimming left V 0 bases short and J 3 bases short, with 5 bases between. CDR3 size: 13 residues. From germline, CDR1 is LNHDA and CDR2 SQIVND (reference sequence).

This chain uses TRBV2 with TRBJ1-6; D unresolved. The CDR3 has 13 residues. Deletions cut 1 base from V and 5 bases from J, with 3 bases between. CDR1 is SNHLY, CDR2 FYNNEI, per germline. The chain's CDR3 is CASSEVNNSPLHF. In nucleotides, the CDR3 is TGTGCCAGCAGTGAAGTCAATAATTCACCCCTCCACTTT.